Following are 21 T cell receptor beta chains from one sample sequenced in a study of cytomegalovirus exposure and HLA in healthy donors. In the PCR, 60 Vbeta and 13 Jbeta primers were used. Clones were sequenced by immunoSEQ multiplex PCR, and TCRdb holds only the in-frame ones, with some missing. The sample includes under 100,000 clones, roughly 79% of them seen just once. The source material was PBMCs. Source of these receptors: a woman between 65 and 79 years old in good health and CMV-seropositive.

This chain links TRBV14 with TRBJ1-1; weak D call: TRBD1 (6 bases). The length of the CDR3 is 13 residues. Trimming pared 2 bases from V and 7 bases from J, leaving 11 bases between. Germline V lookup: CDR1 SGHDN, CDR2 FVKESK. Here the CDR3 reads CASSQQGPGEAFF. The DNA of the CDR3 is TGTGCCAGCAGCCAACAGGGGCCGGGTGAAGCTTTCTTT.

Notes on this clone: One end of the junction is discordant with germline, which a read error may explain. V usage is TRBV6-1 and J usage is TRBJ1-1; D unresolved. Looked up from germline, CDR1 is MNHNS and CDR2 is SASEGT. This CDR3 region has 12 residues. DNA for the CDR3: TGTGCCGGCAGTGCCTCTAACACTGAAGCTTTCTTT. It yields the protein CAGSASNTEAFF.

The chain links TRBV6-1 to TRBJ2-3; possible D gene TRBD1, 7 bases. The CDR3 spans 15 residues. The germline V gene encodes CDR1 MNHNS and CDR2 SASEGT. Trimming shortened V by 2 bases and J by 5 bases, and 14 bases separated the two germline ends. This CDR3 reads CASSEWGRGEDTQYF. The CDR3 region has the DNA TGTGCCAGCAGTGAATGGGGCAGGGGGGAAGATACGCAGTATTTT.

The chain links TRBV7-9 to TRBJ2-7; 9 bases map to TRBD1. This CDR3 spans 15 amino acids. Germline loops: CDR1 SEHNR, CDR2 FQNEAQ (reference sequence). Germline trimming cut 7 bases from V and 0 bases from J; bases unmatched to any gene: 7. CDR3 amino acids: CASTHGQGSSYEQYF. CDR3 nucleotides: TGTGCCAGCACCCACGGACAGGGGTCCTCCTACGAGCAGTACTTC.

This clone occurred a few times. This chain connects TRBV6-1 to TRBJ2-7; the match to TRBD2 covers 9 bases. V lost 4 bases, J lost 7 bases, and 14 bases stayed unmatched. Germline assignment: CDR1 MNHNS and CDR2 SASEGT. The CDR3 length is 16 residues. The chain's CDR3 is CASSAQGGGRAREQYF. The CDR3 DNA reads TGTGCCAGCAGTGCCCAGGGTGGCGGGAGGGCCAGGGAGCAGTACTTC.

This chain connects TRBV5-1 to TRBJ2-7; 8 bases are shared with TRBD1. The ends lost 4 bases at V and 2 bases at J; junction bases unmatched: 8. The CDR3 is made up of 15 amino acids. The V gene's germline CDR1 is SGHRS and CDR2 YFSETQ. The CDR3 here is CASSRTGTGTYEQYF. The CDR3 DNA reads TGCGCCAGCAGCCGTACCGGGACAGGAACCTACGAGCAGTACTTC.

J is TRBJ2-7 and V is TRBV27; D possibly corresponds to TRBD2 (6 bases). Germline V lookup: CDR1 MNHEY, CDR2 SMNVEV (reference sequence). Between the trimmed V and J ends, which lost 3 bases and 1 base, there was a span of 19 bases. The CDR3 consists of 17 residues. The CDR3 coding sequence is TGTGCCAGCAGTTTGGTCGGAGGGAGAAGCCAGTCCTACGAGCAGTACTTC. Protein: CASSLVGGRSQSYEQYF.

The rearrangement links TRBV7-9 to TRBJ2-5, with D maybe TRBD1 (5 bases). This CDR3 is 13 amino acids long. Per the germline V gene, CDR1 is SEHNR and CDR2 is FQNEAQ (reference sequence). V gave up 4 bases and J gave up 3 bases, with 9 bases separating them. The CDR3 DNA reads as TGTGCCAGCAGCTGGGGCCAGAAAGAGACCCAGTACTTC. Translated, it gives CASSWGQKETQYF.

The V gene is TRBV10-3, the J gene TRBJ1-3; 7 bases agree with TRBD1. V gave up 11 bases and J gave up 0 bases; unmatched junction bases: 7. Germline V gene sequence: CDR1 ENHRY, CDR2 SYGVKD. This CDR3 comprises 14 residues. CDR3 DNA: TGTGCCTCGACAGGGATCAACTCTGGAAACACCATATATTTT. This gives the protein CASTGINSGNTIYF.

This chain joins TRBV6-5 and TRBJ2-7; 9 nucleotides align to TRBD1. After removal of 4 bases from V and 3 bases from J, the junction contained 4 bases not matched to a gene. The CDR3 extends over 14 amino acids. Per germline, CDR1 MNHEY and CDR2 SVGAGI. CDR3 in amino acids: CASSSGQGIYEQYF. The CDR3 nucleotides are TGTGCCAGCAGTTCGGGACAGGGAATCTACGAGCAGTACTTC.

The V call is TRBV11-1, the J call TRBJ2-5; D gene ambiguous. V gave up 3 bases and J gave up 3 bases, with 2 bases separating them. CDR1 SGHAT and CDR2 FQDESV come from the germline V gene (reference sequence). The CDR3 extends over 11 amino acids. Written as DNA, the CDR3 is TGTGCCAGCAGCTTTAAAGAGACCCAGTACTTC. This gives the protein CASSFKETQYF.

The chain links TRBV2 to TRBJ1-3; 7 bases align to TRBD1. The CDR3 has 14 amino acids. The germline CDR1 and CDR2 sequences are SNHLY and FYNNEI. V gave up 6 bases and J gave up 3 bases; unmatched junction bases: 5. The CDR3 here is CASRVQGFGNTIYF. CDR3 in DNA: TGTGCCAGCAGGGTACAGGGGTTTGGAAACACCATATATTTT.

This clone was seen once. The V call is TRBV7-9, the J call TRBJ2-7, with D possibly being TRBD1 (6 bases). This CDR3 is built from 14 residues. Per germline, CDR1 SEHNR and CDR2 FQNEAQ (reference sequence). V lost 3 bases to trimming and J lost 3 bases, with 12 bases between them. The chain's CDR3 is CASSFQAGVYEQYF. CDR3 nucleotide sequence: TGTGCCAGCAGCTTCCAGGCAGGGGTCTACGAGCAGTACTTC.

This clone was seen a single time. V is TRBV19 and J is TRBJ2-1; weak D call: TRBD2 (6 bases). The CDR3 is 15 residues long. V was clipped by 4 bases and J by 3 bases, with 13 bases between them. Germline CDR1 is LNHDA and CDR2 is SQIVND (reference sequence). CDR3 region: CASSSGNYLYNEQFF. The CDR3 nucleotides are TGTGCCAGTAGTAGCGGGAACTACCTCTACAATGAGCAGTTCTTC.

This chain joins TRBV9 and TRBJ1-6; possible D gene TRBD1, 5 bases. V was clipped by 0 bases and J by 13 bases, with 11 bases between them. The CDR3 has 13 amino acids. Per germline, CDR1 SGDLS and CDR2 YYNGEE. CDR3 amino acids: CASSVVDGGPLHF. The CDR3 DNA is TGTGCCAGCAGCGTAGTGGACGGGGGTCCCCTCCACTTT.

V gene TRBV11-1 combines with J gene TRBJ1-1; 9 positions match TRBD1. J was trimmed by 6 bases and V by 6 bases; bases with no gene match: 8. Germline V lookup: CDR1 SGHAT, CDR2 FQDESV (reference sequence). CDR3 length: 14 amino acids. The CDR3 sequence is CASRSGTGSSEAFF. Written as DNA, the CDR3 is TGTGCCAGCAGGTCCGGGACAGGGAGCTCTGAAGCTTTCTTT.

V usage is TRBV5-8 and J usage is TRBJ1-2; 7 positions agree with TRBD1. The V and J ends lost 4 bases and 7 bases, in that order; junction bases with no gene match: 10. Germline V gene sequence: CDR1 SGHTS, CDR2 YDEGEE. The CDR3 covers 14 residues. The CDR3 sequence: CASSLDRAPRGYTF. In nucleotides, the CDR3 is TGTGCCAGCAGCCTAGACAGGGCGCCTCGTGGCTACACCTTC.

The table lists this clone with a few counts. The rearrangement joins TRBV19 to TRBJ1-1; no clear D gene. Germline CDR1 and CDR2: LNHDA and SQIVND (reference sequence). The V gene lost 11 bases and the J gene lost 1 base, with 14 bases spanning the gap. The CDR3 covers 13 residues. The CDR3 DNA sequence: TGTGCCGTAAAGCGGAGGGAGAACACTGAAGCTTTCTTT. This encodes CAVKRRENTEAFF.

The chain links TRBV9 to TRBJ2-7, with 11 bases identical to TRBD2. CDR3 length equals 14 residues. The V gene's germline CDR1 is SGDLS and CDR2 YYNGEE. J was trimmed by 4 bases and V by 7 bases; bases with no gene match: 7. This chain's CDR3 is CASSRLAGPYEQYF. CDR3 coding DNA: TGTGCCAGCTCCCGACTAGCGGGACCATACGAGCAGTACTTC. Full variable domain (outside the CDR3, taken from reference TRBV9 and TRBJ2-7): DSGVTQTPKHLITATGQRVTLRCSPRSGDLSVYWYQQSLDQGLQFLIQYYNGEERAKGNILERFSAQQFPDLHSELNLSSLELGDSALYFCASSRLAGPYEQYFGPGTRLTVT.

The gene calls are TRBV28 and TRBJ2-7; maybe TRBD2 (6 bases). The CDR3 runs to 15 residues. Per germline, CDR1 MDHEN and CDR2 SYDVKM. The V end lost 5 bases, the J end lost 7 bases, and 21 bases lay between the germline ends. The CDR3 loop reads CASSPFRRGGGEQYF. The CDR3 coding sequence is TGTGCCAGCAGTCCCTTCCGAAGGGGAGGTGGTGAGCAGTACTTC.

The chain recombines TRBV6-1 with TRBJ1-2; 7 nucleotides line up with TRBD1. The junction had 8 bases not matched to a gene; V was cut back by 6 bases and J by 10 bases. The V gene's germline CDR1 is MNHNS and CDR2 SASEGT. There are 12 residues in the CDR3. Written as DNA, the CDR3 is TGTGCCAGCAGGACAGGGTCACTATTCTACACCTTC. Residues: CASRTGSLFYTF.